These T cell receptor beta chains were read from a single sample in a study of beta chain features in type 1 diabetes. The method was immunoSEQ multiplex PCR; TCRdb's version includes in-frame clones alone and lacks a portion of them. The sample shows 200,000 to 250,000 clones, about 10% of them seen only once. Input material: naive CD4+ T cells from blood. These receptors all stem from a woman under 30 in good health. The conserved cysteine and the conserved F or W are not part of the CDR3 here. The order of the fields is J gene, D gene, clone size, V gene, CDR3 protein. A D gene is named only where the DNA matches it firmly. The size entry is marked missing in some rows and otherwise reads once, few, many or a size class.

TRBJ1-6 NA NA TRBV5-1 ASSPADTRPNSPLH
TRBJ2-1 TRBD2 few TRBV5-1 ASSLVASGGYNEQF
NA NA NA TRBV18 ASSPSPSEYEQY
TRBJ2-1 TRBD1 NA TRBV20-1 SARDATGKF
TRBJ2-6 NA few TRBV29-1 SVVLGTGVPGANVLT
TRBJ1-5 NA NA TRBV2 ASSPGFRSNQPQH
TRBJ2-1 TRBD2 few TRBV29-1 SAARGGLNEQF
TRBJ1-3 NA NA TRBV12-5 ASGRDETGNTIY
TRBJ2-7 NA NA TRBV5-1 ASSQGWTHEQY
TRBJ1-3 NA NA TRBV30 AWSVFGGNTIY
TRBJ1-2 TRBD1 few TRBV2 ASTKDRETSGYT
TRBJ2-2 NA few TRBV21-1 ASSKDYGELF
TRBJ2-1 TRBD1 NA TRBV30 AWSARQGAGNEQF
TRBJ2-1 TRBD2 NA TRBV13 ASSLLAGLSYNEQF
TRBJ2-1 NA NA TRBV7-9 ASSREKRGILSYNEQF
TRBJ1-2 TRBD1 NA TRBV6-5 ANIYRGNYGYT
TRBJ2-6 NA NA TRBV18 ASSPLGSGANVLT
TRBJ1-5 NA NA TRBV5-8 ASSSNSPQH
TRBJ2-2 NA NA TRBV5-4 ASSLGQTNTGELF
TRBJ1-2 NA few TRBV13 ASSESTGNGYT
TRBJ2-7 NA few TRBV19 ASSPSVAYEQY
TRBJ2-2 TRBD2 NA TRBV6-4 ASSETSGGIPGELF